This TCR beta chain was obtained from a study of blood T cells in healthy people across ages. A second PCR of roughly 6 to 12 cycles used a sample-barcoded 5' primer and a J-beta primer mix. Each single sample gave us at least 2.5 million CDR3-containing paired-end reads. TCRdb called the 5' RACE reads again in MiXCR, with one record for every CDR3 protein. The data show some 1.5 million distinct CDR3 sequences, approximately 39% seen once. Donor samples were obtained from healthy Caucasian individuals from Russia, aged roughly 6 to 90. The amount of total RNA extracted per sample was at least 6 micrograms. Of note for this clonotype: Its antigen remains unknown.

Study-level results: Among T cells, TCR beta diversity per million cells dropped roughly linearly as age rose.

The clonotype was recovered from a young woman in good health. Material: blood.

This CDR3 is CASSYPRGRGLTDTQYF. CDR3 coding DNA: TGTGCCAGCAGTTACCCTCGTGGCAGGGGATTAACAGATACGCAGTATTTT. This rearrangement joins TRBV6-6 to TRBJ2-3; TRBD1 might be the D (6 bases). The germline gives CDR1 MNHNY, CDR2 SVGAGI (reference sequence). The V end lost 2 bases, the J end lost 3 bases, and 18 bases lay between the germline ends. The CDR3 runs 17 residues.